A single sample is the source of the 3 T cell receptor beta chains below, sequenced in a study of cytomegalovirus exposure and HLA in healthy donors. Measured with immunoSEQ multiplex PCR; TCRdb has only the in-frame clones, and not every one. The sample carries about 120,000 clones, 75% to 90% recorded once. The material sequenced was PBMCs. The receptors stem from a woman aged 18-29 years in good health and CMV-seronegative.

This clone was detected once. The chain couples TRBV9 to TRBJ2-7, with D possibly being TRBD1 (6 bases). This CDR3 spans 14 amino acids. Between the trimmed V and J ends, which lost 3 bases and 1 base, there was a span of 11 bases. Germline CDR1 reads SGDLS; CDR2 reads YYNGEE. The CDR3 is CASSEGDLSYEQYF. CDR3 DNA: TGTGCCAGCAGCGAGGGGGACCTATCCTACGAGCAGTACTTC.

V and J are TRBV2 and TRBJ2-2, with D possibly TRBD1 on 5 matching bases. The CDR3 is 13 amino acids. V lost 5 bases, J lost 4 bases, and 8 bases lay in between. CDR1 and CDR2 from the germline V gene are SNHLY and FYNNEI. The CDR3 loop reads CASSIRGTGELFF. The CDR3 coding sequence is TGTGCCAGCAGTATAAGGGGCACCGGGGAGCTGTTTTTT.

The chain is built from TRBV18 and TRBJ2-1; 8 positions match TRBD2. Looked up from germline, CDR1 is KGHSH and CDR2 is LQKENI. The CDR3 spans 14 residues. V lost 3 bases and J lost 8; bases outside the gene matches: 6. The CDR3 coding sequence is TGTGCCAGCTCACCCACCGGACTAGCCTATGAGCAGTTCTTC. Amino acid sequence: CASSPTGLAYEQFF.